Listed below are T cell receptor beta chains from one sample, sequenced in a study of T cell responses to AZD1222 COVID-19 vaccine. Assay used: immunoSEQ multiplex PCR; TCRdb lists only in-frame clones, some missing. This table has 80,000 to 100,000 clones, around nine tenths appearing once. The specimen comprised peripheral blood, sampled on day 0 of MenACWY control vaccination. The receptor source for this set is an adult in good health. Each CDR3 is given with its conserved first and last residue. D genes are given only for firm matches. Only part of the rows carry a size: once, few, many, or a class if the clone is expanded.

CASSLKGGQGAHTGELFF | TGTGCCAGCAGCTTAAAGGGCGGGCAGGGGGCGCACACCGGGGAGCTGTTTTTT | TRBJ2-2 | . | TRBV7-3 | TRBD1
CASSQAAGSSGYTF | TGCGCCAGCAGCCAAGCGGCAGGTTCCTCTGGCTACACCTTC | TRBJ1-2 | . | TRBV4-1 | .
CASSAGGTYNEQFF | TGTGCCAGCTCCGCAGGCGGGACCTACAATGAGCAGTTCTTC | TRBJ2-1 | . | TRBV11-2 | .
CAGRTSVKTQYF | TGTGCCGGACGGACTAGCGTCAAGACCCAGTACTTC | TRBJ2-5 | . | TRBV6-5 | TRBD2
CASSYSEGGLAYEQYF | TGTGCCAGCAGTTACTCGGAGGGGGGGCTGGCGTACGAGCAGTACTTC | TRBJ2-7 | . | TRBV6-2/TRBV6-3 | .
CASSQDGGLQELADTEAFF | TGCGCCAGCAGCCAAGACGGGGGGCTTCAGGAGTTGGCGGACACTGAAGCTTTCTTT | TRBJ1-1 | once | TRBV4-3 | .
CASSYGLASDTQYF | TGTGCCAGCAGTTACGGACTAGCCTCAGATACGCAGTATTTT | TRBJ2-3 | . | TRBV6-2/TRBV6-3 | TRBD2
CASSVGAGSNYGYTF | TGTGCCAGCAGCGTAGGTGCAGGCTCGAACTATGGCTACACCTTC | TRBJ1-2 | . | TRBV9 | .
CAISGTENTEAFF | TGTGCCATCAGTGGGACGGAGAACACTGAAGCTTTCTTT | TRBJ1-1 | . | TRBV10-3 | .
CASSLTSGDYEQYF | TGTGCCAGCAGCTTGACTAGCGGGGACTACGAGCAGTACTTC | TRBJ2-7 | . | TRBV5-4 | TRBD2
CASRDIAAGTYEQYF | TGTGCCAGCAGGGATATAGCTGCGGGGACTTACGAGCAGTACTTC | TRBJ2-7 | few | TRBV27 | .
CASRYLTGRGDTGELFF | TGTGCCAGCAGGTACCTCACCGGACGGGGAGACACCGGGGAGCTGTTTTTT | TRBJ2-2 | . | TRBV7-9 | .
CASSEGVSNYGYTF | TGCGCCAGCAGTGAGGGGGTCAGTAACTATGGCTACACCTTC | TRBJ1-2 | . | TRBV10-2 | .
CASSQPPGWELFF | TGTGCCAGCAGCCAACCCCCCGGGTGGGAGCTGTTTTTT | TRBJ2-2 | . | TRBV3-1/TRBV3-2 | .
CASSFRGVDGYTF | TGTGCCAGCAGCTTTAGGGGGGTGGATGGCTACACCTTC | TRBJ1-2 | . | TRBV6-5 | .
CASRLQGAGVPQHF | TGTGCCAGCAGGCTACAGGGGGCCGGGGTCCCCCAGCATTTT | TRBJ1-5 | . | TRBV27 | TRBD1
CASSQIAGGYNEQFF | TGCGCCAGCAGCCAGATTGCGGGGGGATACAATGAGCAGTTCTTC | TRBJ2-1 | . | TRBV4-1 | TRBD2
CASSWGQAQETQYF | TGCGCCAGCAGCTGGGGACAGGCCCAAGAGACCCAGTACTTC | TRBJ2-5 | . | TRBV4-3 | TRBD1
CASSMRSGAYEQYF | TGTGCCAGTAGTATGAGATCAGGGGCCTACGAGCAGTACTTC | TRBJ2-7 | . | TRBV19 | .
CATSRGHAGAGYTF | TGTGCCACCAGCAGAGGGCACGCCGGCGCCGGCTACACCTTC | TRBJ1-2 | once | TRBV15 | .
CASSFSDSNQPQHF | TGTGCCAGCAGTTTCTCGGACAGCAATCAGCCCCAGCATTTT | TRBJ1-5 | . | TRBV27 | .
CAQQNRGAGGIYEQYF | TGTGCCCAACAAAACCGGGGGGCAGGGGGAATCTACGAGCAGTACTTC | TRBJ2-7 | . | TRBV3-1/TRBV3-2 | .
CASGNGGYTF | TGTGCCTCGGGTAACGGGGGCTACACCTTC | TRBJ1-2 | . | TRBV14 | .
CASSRPGQGGYGYTF | TGTGCCAGCAGCCGCCCGGGACAGGGGGGATATGGCTACACCTTC | TRBJ1-2 | . | TRBV5-6 | TRBD1
CATSDLVPGRGTYGYTF | TGTGCCACCAGTGATTTGGTCCCGGGACGGGGGACCTATGGCTACACCTTC | TRBJ1-2 | . | TRBV24-1 | .
CASSLVESSYNEQFF | TGTGCCAGCAGCTTAGTGGAGAGCTCCTACAATGAGCAGTTCTTC | TRBJ2-1 | . | TRBV7-8 | .
CASSEGGGIDTQYF | TGTGCCAGCAGTGAAGGAGGGGGTATCGATACGCAGTATTTT | TRBJ2-3 | . | TRBV2 | .
CATSAPGGSNEQFF | TGTGCCACCAGTGCCCCGGGGGGGTCGAATGAGCAGTTCTTC | TRBJ2-1 | once | TRBV24-1 | TRBD2
CASSLRQEPSTEAFF | TGCGCCAGCAGCTTACGACAGGAGCCGAGCACTGAAGCTTTCTTT | TRBJ1-1 | . | TRBV4-1 | .
CASSYTGQANYGYTF | TGTGCCAGCAGTTACACAGGACAGGCGAACTATGGCTACACCTTC | TRBJ1-2 | . | TRBV6-6 | TRBD1
CASSESRWGKNIQYF | TGCGCCAGCAGTGAGTCGAGGTGGGGCAAAAACATTCAGTACTTC | TRBJ2-4 | . | TRBV10-1 | .
CASSPLSRADTGELFF | TGTGCCAGCAGCCCACTCTCAAGGGCGGACACCGGGGAGCTGTTTTTT | TRBJ2-2 | . | TRBV9 | .
CASSKTGREQYF | TGTGCCAGCAGTAAAACAGGGCGCGAGCAGTACTTC | TRBJ2-7 | . | TRBV27 | .
CASSLFSGGEQETQYF | TGTGCCAGCAGCTTGTTCAGCGGGGGGGAACAAGAGACCCAGTACTTC | TRBJ2-5 | . | TRBV5-4 | TRBD2
CASSSGQGGYDTGELFF | TGTGCCAGCAGCTCCGGACAGGGAGGTTATGACACCGGGGAGCTGTTTTTT | TRBJ2-2 | . | TRBV7-9 | TRBD1
CASRQGIGEKLFF | TGCGCCAGCAGACAGGGGATTGGAGAAAAACTGTTTTTT | TRBJ1-4 | . | TRBV10-2 | TRBD1
CASSLTYEQYF | TGTGCCAGCAGTCTCACCTACGAGCAGTACTTC | TRBJ2-7 | . | TRBV6-2/TRBV6-3 | .
CASSSIQGGGNQPQHF | TGTGCCAGCAGCTCCATCCAGGGGGGCGGCAATCAGCCCCAGCATTTT | TRBJ1-5 | . | TRBV5-6 | TRBD1
CASSPLGSGGAGEQFF | TGTGCCAGCAGCCCCCTGGGTAGCGGGGGGGCCGGTGAGCAGTTCTTC | TRBJ2-1 | . | TRBV11-2 | TRBD2
CASSFGDTQYF | TGTGCCAGCAGCTTTGGAGATACGCAGTATTTT | TRBJ2-3 | . | TRBV5-6 | .